This T cell receptor (beta chain) derives from a study of blood T cell repertoires in COVID-19. About the research overall: COVID-19 samples collected from the United States, Italy and Spain covered acute and convalescent phases. In each case, the material was cDNA or gDNA derived from T cells, B-cell-depleted T cells, or PBMCs.

There are 14 residues in the CDR3. The V segment lost 5 bases and the J segment 8 bases; nucleotides outside the gene matches: 6. Germline assignment: CDR1 SGHAT and CDR2 FQNNGV. Assignment of participants to cohorts was predicated upon participant-reported clinical history. For recovered donors of Cohort 3, there were two negative PCRs, clearance, or symptom resolution. Sequencing was performed with immunoSEQ multiplex PCR; in TCRdb, only in-frame clones are kept and a portion is missing. The table lists 300,000 to 400,000 clones, about 90% of them singletons. This chain joins TRBV11-2 and TRBJ1-4; TRBD1 matches at 9 bases. The material sequenced was PBMCs or T cells enriched from blood (not recorded which). The sequence derives from a woman aged 30 to 39 who had recovered from COVID-19. Written as DNA, the CDR3 is TGTGCCAGCAGCGCCCGGACAGGGGCCGAAAAACTGTTTTTT. Translated: CASSARTGAEKLFF.